Below are 32 T cell receptor beta chains sequenced from a single sample in a study of molecular identifiers for immune sequencing clone quantification. TCRdb independently ran MiXCR on the PCR reads; one entry per CDR3 protein. The data hold around 460,000 distinct CDR3 sequences, with 20% to 25% observed a single time. The material sequenced was naive CD8+ T cells from blood, with Jurkat cell RNA spiked in. The subset here: FACS-sorted CD8+CD4-CCR7+CD45RA+ naive T cells. All receptors derive from a human donor in good health. Some libraries in this study had Jurkat cell RNA spiked in.

J is TRBJ2-1 and V is TRBV7-9, with D unresolved. The length of the CDR3 is 13 residues. Germline CDR1 SEHNR, CDR2 FQNEAQ (reference sequence). The V and J ends lost 1 base and 10 bases respectively, with 11 bases between them. The DNA for the CDR3 is TGTGCCAGCAGCTTAGAACGACTCGAGGAGCAGTTCTTC. It specifies CASSLERLEEQFF.

This clonotype was seen only a few times. The chain has TRBV28 and TRBJ2-7, with D tentatively TRBD1 or TRBD2 (7 bases each). Germline CDR1 MDHEN, CDR2 SYDVKM. Between the trimmed V and J ends, which lost 3 bases and 4 bases, there was a span of 16 bases. The CDR3 is made up of 15 amino acids. CDR3 residues: CASSFRGDSSYEQYF. CDR3 bases: TGTGCCAGCAGTTTCCGGGGGGACAGTAGTTACGAGCAGTACTTC.

This clonotype has at least ten counts. As DNA, the CDR3 is TGTGCCAGCAGCTTAGGTCACCAAACCACAGATACGCAGTATTTT. Its protein product is CASSLGHQTTDTQYF. V and J are TRBV13 and TRBJ2-3; D is ambiguous. Trimming pared 0 bases from V and 2 bases from J, leaving 9 bases between. This CDR3 has 15 residues. Germline CDR1 PRHDT, CDR2 FYEKMQ (reference sequence).

In its sample, this clonotype was seen a few times. The gene calls are TRBV4-1 and TRBJ1-1; D is ambiguous. V was pared by 1 base and J by 0 bases, with 12 bases between. Germline CDR1 MGHRA, CDR2 YSYEKL. This CDR3 spans 16 amino acids. This CDR3 is CASSQVGGRLNTEAFF. The CDR3 DNA follows: TGCGCCAGCAGCCAAGTAGGTGGGCGGCTGAACACTGAAGCTTTCTTT.

Points on this clonotype: A much larger clone sits a single nucleotide away, making a read error possible. The chain recombines TRBV4-2 with TRBJ2-7; the D call may be TRBD1 or TRBD2 (5 bases each). The ends were cut back, 0 bases at V and 6 bases at J, with 12 bases in the middle. The CDR3 length is 14 residues. CDR1 and CDR2 from the germline V gene are LGHNA and YNFKEQ. In nucleotides, the CDR3 is TGTGCCAGCAGCCAAGAGAGGGACGGCCGCGAGCAGTACTTC. It codes for CASSQERDGREQYF.

Notes on this clonotype: A much larger clonotype is one base distant, so this may be a read error. The chain joins TRBV28 to TRBJ2-7, with D possibly TRBD1 on 5 matching bases. Germline CDR1 reads MDHEN; CDR2 reads SYDVKM. The CDR3 has 13 amino acids. CDR3 amino acids: CVSRPGLSYEQYF. The CDR3 nucleotides are TGTGTCAGCAGACCAGGGTTGTCCTACGAGCAGTACTTC.

This clonotype appeared a few times. The J gene is TRBJ2-7, the V gene TRBV5-1, with D unresolved. The V gene's germline CDR1 is SGHRS and CDR2 YFSETQ. Trimming shortened V by 2 bases and J by 2 bases, and 8 bases separated the two germline ends. This CDR3 has 13 residues. The CDR3 loop is CASSLEQTYEQYF. In nucleotides, the CDR3 is TGCGCCAGCAGCTTAGAACAGACCTACGAGCAGTACTTC. Together with reference TRBV5-1 and TRBJ2-7, the CDR3 gives the full variable domain: KAGVTQTPRYLIKTRGQQVTLSCSPISGHRSVSWYQQTPGQGLQFLFEYFSETQRNKGNFPGRFSGRQFSNSRSEMNVSTLELGDSALYLCASSLEQTYEQYFGPGTRLTVT.

The chain is built from TRBV6-2 or TRBV6-3 and TRBJ2-2, with TRBD2 identical over 10 bases. CDR1 is MNHEY, CDR2 SVGEGT, per germline. This CDR3 has 19 residues. Trimming at V came to 7 bases and at J to 2 bases, leaving 16 bases not matched to a gene. The chain's CDR3 is CASTESGGAYHINTGELFF. The CDR3, as DNA: TGTGCCAGCACTGAGAGCGGGGGGGCCTACCATATCAACACCGGGGAGCTGTTTTTT.

This chain uses TRBV11-2 with TRBJ2-3, with 9 bases identical to TRBD2. V dropped 2 bases and J dropped 0; count of bases not matched to a gene: 15. The CDR3 is 20 amino acids. Germline CDR1 is SGHAT and CDR2 is FQNNGV. This CDR3 reads CASSLSAGLAKRSSTDTQYF. The CDR3 DNA is TGTGCCAGCAGCTTAAGTGCGGGACTAGCAAAAAGATCTAGCACAGATACGCAGTATTTT.

The V and J genes are TRBV20-1 and TRBJ2-7; tentative D call: TRBD1 (6 bases). Germline V gives CDR1 DFQATT, CDR2 SNEGSKA (reference sequence). The CDR3 has 14 amino acids. V was cut by 6 bases and J by 1 base, with 16 bases left in between. The CDR3 region is CSAPGHALSYEQYF. DNA of the CDR3: TGCAGTGCCCCGGGACACGCCCTGTCCTACGAGCAGTACTTC.

This clonotype was found many times. This chain connects TRBV4-3 to TRBJ1-5; perhaps TRBD1 as D (6 bases). The CDR3 contains 15 residues. Germline loops: CDR1 LGHNA, CDR2 YSLEER. The V end lost 0 bases, the J end lost 7 bases, and 13 bases lay between the germline ends. CDR3 protein: CASSQENRAGQPQHF. CDR3 in DNA: TGCGCCAGCAGCCAAGAAAACAGGGCCGGGCAGCCCCAGCATTTT.

This clonotype was counted ten times or more. The gene calls are TRBV5-1 and TRBJ2-5, with a possible D match to TRBD1 (6 bases). Trimming took off 5 bases at V and 1 base at J, with 9 bases between the two ends. Germline V CDR1 and CDR2: SGHRS, YFSETQ. The CDR3 length is 13 residues. The CDR3 nucleotides are TGCGCCAGCAGTCCGGACAGCCAAGAGACCCAGTACTTC. It is translated as CASSPDSQETQYF. Full variable domain (rest looked up from reference TRBV5-1 and TRBJ2-5): KAGVTQTPRYLIKTRGQQVTLSCSPISGHRSVSWYQQTPGQGLQFLFEYFSETQRNKGNFPGRFSGRQFSNSRSEMNVSTLELGDSALYLCASSPDSQETQYFGPGTRLLVL.

The rearrangement links TRBV20-1 to TRBJ2-5; TRBD2 matches 12 bases. Germline V CDR1 and CDR2: DFQATT, SNEGSKA (reference sequence). With 0 bases clipped from V and 5 bases from J, the junction kept 7 bases outside the gene matches. The CDR3 covers 16 residues. CDR3 amino acids: CSARDPLAGGLETQYF. Here the CDR3 DNA reads TGCAGTGCTAGAGATCCCCTAGCGGGGGGGTTGGAGACCCAGTACTTC.

This clonotype showed up many times. The chain has TRBV7-8 and TRBJ2-3; TRBD2 aligns across 7 bases. From germline, CDR1 is SGHVS and CDR2 FQNEAQ. The CDR3 extends over 17 amino acids. V was pared by 5 bases and J by 6 bases, with 17 bases of the junction left unmatched. CDR3 residues: CASSIRVGEGHSDTQYF. CDR3 nucleotides: TGTGCCAGCAGCATTAGAGTGGGGGAGGGGCACTCGGATACGCAGTATTTT.

Of note for this clonotype: A much larger clone differs by one base, so this may be a read error. The rearrangement joins TRBV6-1 to TRBJ2-3; no reliable D call. The CDR3 spans 15 residues. Deletions cut 2 bases from V and 2 bases from J, with 11 bases between. Germline CDR1 and CDR2: MNHNS and SASEGT. CDR3 in amino acids: CASSEPLSHTDTQYF. In nucleotides, the CDR3 is TGTGCCAGCAGTGAACCCCTATCCCACACAGATACGCAGTATTTT.

This clonotype was seen many times. This chain joins TRBV7-2 and TRBJ2-1; no definite D call. This CDR3 has 12 residues. Germline V CDR1 and CDR2: SGHTA, FQGNSA. Trimming stripped 5 bases from V and 4 bases from J, with 6 bases between. The CDR3 DNA follows: TGTGCCAGCAGCCCTATATACAATGAGCAGTTCTTC. Translating gives CASSPIYNEQFF.

The gene calls are TRBV6-5 and TRBJ1-1; perhaps TRBD1 as D (6 bases). Germline CDR1 is MNHEY and CDR2 is SVGAGI. The CDR3 is 15 amino acids. Trimming shortened V by 6 bases and J by 3 bases, and 17 bases separated the two germline ends. CDR3 protein: CASRPTGSGYTEAFF. The CDR3 coding sequence is TGTGCCAGCAGACCCACAGGGTCGGGGTACACTGAAGCTTTCTTT.

This clonotype was counted many times. The chain carries TRBV30 and TRBJ2-7; D call uncertain. V gave up 1 base and J gave up 7 bases, with 11 bases separating them. CDR1 and CDR2 (germline): GTSNPN, SVGIG (reference sequence). The CDR3 is made up of 12 amino acids. The CDR3 region has the DNA TGTGCCTGGAGTGCGTGGGCGAGGGAGCAGTACTTC. Translation: CAWSAWAREQYF.

This clonotype has just a few counts. The rearrangement uses TRBV19 and TRBJ2-3; D uncertain. The germline V and J ends were trimmed by 3 bases and 5 bases, with 9 bases remaining between them. Germline-derived CDR1 and CDR2 are LNHDA and SQIVND (reference sequence). The CDR3 has 13 amino acids. The CDR3 region has the DNA TGTGCCAGTAGTATCTGGGATTTAGATACGCAGTATTTT. Its translation is CASSIWDLDTQYF. The entire variable domain, with the rest obtained from reference TRBV19 and TRBJ2-3, is as follows: DGGITQSPKYLFRKEGQNVTLSCEQNLNHDAMYWYRQDPGQGLRLIYYSQIVNDFQKGDIAEGYSVSREKKESFPLTVTSAQKNPTAFYLCASSIWDLDTQYFGPGTRLTVL.

This clonotype was found many times. J is TRBJ2-3 and V is TRBV6-6; TRBD2 aligns across 9 bases. This CDR3 contains 17 residues. Trimming took 0 bases from V and 6 from J; bases not matched to a gene: 10. CDR1 is MNHNY, CDR2 SVGAGI, per germline (reference sequence). CDR3 sequence: CASSYSPVAGGPDTQYF. CDR3 DNA: TGTGCCAGCAGTTACTCCCCCGTTGCGGGGGGGCCTGATACGCAGTATTTT.

On this clonotype itself: This may come from a read error, since a much larger clone is one base off. The chain recombines TRBV11-2 with TRBJ1-1; 8 bases match TRBD1. The CDR3 covers 15 residues. The junction had 4 bases not matched to a gene; V was cut back by 1 base and J by 3 bases. Germline values: CDR1 SGHAT, CDR2 FQNNGV. The CDR3 spells CASSLVQGADTEAFF. DNA for the CDR3: TGTGCCAGCAGCTTAGTTCAGGGGGCCGACACTGAAGCTTTCTTT.

This clonotype occurred once. A much larger clone is a single base away; this may be a read error. The V gene is TRBV5-4, the J gene TRBJ1-1, with D possibly being TRBD1 (6 bases). Trimming cost V 4 bases and J 7 bases, with 20 bases left between them. The germline V gene has CDR1 SGHNT and CDR2 YYREEE (reference sequence). The length of the CDR3 is 15 residues. Here the CDR3 DNA reads TGTGCCAGCAGCCCCATGGGGGCCCCGGGCATTGAAGCTTTCTTT. Translation: CASSPMGAPGIEAFF.

For this clonotype: Being one base from a much bigger clone, this may be a read error. Because the CDR3 is missing its conserved closing phenylalanine or tryptophan, this is likely a read error. The V gene is TRBV20-1, the J gene TRBJ2-7; the D gene is possibly TRBD2 (5 bases). The CDR3 extends over 17 amino acids. Germline CDR1 is DFQATT and CDR2 is SNEGSKA (reference sequence). V lost 0 bases and J 5 bases, leaving 23 bases between the germline ends. The CDR3 coding sequence is TGCAGTGCTAGAGATAGGCAGCATAGCGCCCGTTACAACGAGCAGTACTCC. Translated, it gives CSARDRQHSARYNEQYS.

This clonotype was picked up many times. The chain uses TRBV11-2 and TRBJ2-7, with 7 nucleotides matching TRBD1. CDR1 and CDR2 (germline): SGHAT, FQNNGV. The J segment lost 2 bases and the V segment lost 5 bases, leaving 6 bases of the junction unmatched. The CDR3 is 14 amino acids. The CDR3 DNA follows: TGTGCCAGCAGCCCCGTGACAGGGCCCTACGAGCAGTACTTC. Amino acid sequence: CASSPVTGPYEQYF.

This clonotype was found many times. V and J are TRBV6-2 or TRBV6-3 and TRBJ1-5; no reliable D call. Germline V gene lookup returns CDR1 MNHEY and CDR2 SVGEGT. CDR3 length equals 13 residues. The ends were cut back, 2 bases at V and 4 bases at J, with 6 bases in the middle. CDR3 amino acids: CASSYGQNQPQHF. The CDR3 bases are TGTGCCAGCAGTTACGGCCAAAATCAGCCCCAGCATTTT.

As regards this clonotype: Being one base from a much bigger clone, this may be a read error. The CDR3 here is CASSYFFGGGHNEQFF. CDR3 sequence (DNA): TGTGCCAGCAGTTACTTCTTTGGGGGGGGCCACAATGAGCAGTTCTTC. The chain is built from TRBV6-5 and TRBJ2-1, with D perhaps matching TRBD2 (7 bases). CDR1 MNHEY and CDR2 SVGAGI come from the germline V gene. V was pared by 1 base and J by 5 bases, with 15 bases between. The CDR3 length is 16 residues.

The chain recombines TRBV7-3 with TRBJ2-1; a weak D match, TRBD2 (5 bases). Germline V gene sequence: CDR1 SGHTA, CDR2 FQGTGA. This CDR3 has 16 residues. Trimming removed 4 bases at V and 8 bases at J, with 21 bases between. CDR3 sequence reads: CASSSQTGIGNDEQFF. The CDR3 DNA follows: TGTGCCAGCAGCTCCCAGACCGGGATAGGTAACGATGAGCAGTTCTTC.

Regarding this clonotype: A much larger clone differs from this one at a single base, so this may be a read error. This chain uses TRBV28 with TRBJ2-4; D perhaps matches TRBD2 (6 bases). The CDR3 has 15 residues. The germline V gene has CDR1 MDHEN and CDR2 SYDVKM. In DNA form, the CDR3 reads TGTGCCATCAGTCTGACTAGTGTAGCCAAAAACATTCAGTACTTC. Protein: CAISLTSVAKNIQYF.

The chain couples TRBV9 to TRBJ1-1; D ambiguous. Between the trimmed V and J ends, which lost 0 bases and 0 bases, there was a span of 9 bases. Germline CDR1 and CDR2: SGDLS and YYNGEE. This CDR3 contains 15 residues. The CDR3 sequence: CASSVGRDLNTEAFF. CDR3 sequence (DNA): TGTGCCAGCAGCGTAGGTAGGGATCTGAACACTGAAGCTTTCTTT.

This clonotype was recorded a few times. A read error may produce the germline difference seen at one junction end. This sequence joins TRBV5-3 and TRBJ2-7, with a tentative D call TRBD1 (6 bases). TRBV5-3 is labeled an ORF, and its function is uncertain. The CDR3 length is 15 residues. The CDR3 loop is CASSSKLGGIYEQYF. CDR3 bases: TGTGCCAGCAGCTCGAAACTAGGGGGAATTTACGAGCAGTACTTC.

The rearrangement uses TRBV20-1 and TRBJ1-5; 9 bases match TRBD1. J gave up 5 bases and V 6 bases, and 8 bases lay outside the gene matches. This CDR3 comprises 14 residues. Germline lookup yields CDR1 DFQATT and CDR2 SNEGSKA (reference sequence). The CDR3 DNA reads as TGCAGTGCCGTGACAGGGGGTGGTTATCAGCCCCAGCATTTT. This gives the protein CSAVTGGGYQPQHF.

This clonotype was recorded at least ten times. The J gene is TRBJ2-3, the V gene TRBV29-1, with TRBD2 as a possible D gene (6 bases). CDR3 length: 15 amino acids. V shed 6 bases and J shed 6 bases, with 22 bases lying between them. Germline CDR1 reads SQVTM; CDR2 reads ANQGSEA. The CDR3 here is CSVADPSEPQDTQYF. In DNA form, the CDR3 reads TGCAGCGTAGCCGACCCTAGCGAGCCGCAGGATACGCAGTATTTT.